Detailed here is one T cell receptor beta chain. What it binds is unknown. Germline and junction disagree at one end, which may indicate a read error. Per germline, CDR1 SEHNR and CDR2 FQNEAQ (reference sequence). The CDR3 is made up of 11 amino acids. This entry is derived from a study of cytomegalovirus exposure and HLA in healthy donors. Findings of the study overall: The listing of 150 or so TCR beta chains classed them as cytomegalovirus-associated. Later analysis demonstrated an association between a missense DCLRE1C variant and TCR beta V- and J-gene trimming.

Among the donors, all were healthy bone marrow donors. This donor's file did not include a recorded CMV serostatus. Primers for the PCR totalled 60 Vbeta and 13 Jbeta. Data came from immunoSEQ multiplex PCR; TCRdb stores just in-frame clones and leaves some out. The sample includes around 92,000 clones, roughly four fifths seen only once; the top ten take 7% to 10%. Source material: PBMCs. This sequence was found in a human donor in good health. This rearrangement joins TRBV7-9 to TRBJ1-1; TRBD1 is a possible D gene (6 bases). The CDR3 DNA sequence: TGCGCCAGCGACGCCGGGACAGAAGCTTTCTTT. This sequence encodes CASDAGTEAFF.